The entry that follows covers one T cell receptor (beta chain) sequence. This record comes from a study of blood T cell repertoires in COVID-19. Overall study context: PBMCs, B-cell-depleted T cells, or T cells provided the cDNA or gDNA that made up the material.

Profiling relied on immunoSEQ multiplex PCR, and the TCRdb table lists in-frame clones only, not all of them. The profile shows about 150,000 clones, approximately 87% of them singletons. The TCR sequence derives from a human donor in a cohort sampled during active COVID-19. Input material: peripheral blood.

The CDR3 here is CASSLAQGASTDTQYF. The CDR3 nucleotides read TGTGCCAGCAGCTTAGCCCAGGGGGCTAGCACAGATACGCAGTATTTT. This rearrangement joins TRBV7-2 to TRBJ2-3, with 8 bases identical to TRBD1. The CDR3 runs to 16 residues. From germline, CDR1 is SGHTA and CDR2 FQGNSA. J gave up 0 bases and V 0 bases, and 2 bases lay outside the gene matches.